A single TCR beta chain is shown here with its context. The assay was immunoSEQ multiplex PCR, and TCRdb's table has in-frame clones only and misses some. The sample lists about 480,000 clones, approximately 88% seen once, with 9.5% to 15% in the top ten. The sample comes from a study of Ad26.COV2.S vaccination and SARS-CoV-2 variants. Across the whole study: Once, or twice with 56 days between doses, Ad26.COV2.S was given intramuscularly.

Treatment specified: approximately 18 received Ad26.COV2.S at low or high dose, single or two shots; about five received placebo; per-sample allocation not given. Sampling was done on day 63 after the first vaccine or placebo injection. Germline V gene data show CDR1 as LNHDA and CDR2 as SQIVND (reference sequence). The CDR3 has 15 residues. Trimming took 3 bases from V and 9 from J; bases not matched to a gene: 10. This sequence joins TRBV19 and TRBJ2-1; 8 bases fit TRBD2. The specimen comprised peripheral blood, sampled in a trial of Ad26.COV2.S vaccine versus placebo. This sequence was found in a person between 18 and 59 years old who received the Ad26.COV2.S COVID-19 vaccine or a placebo. This CDR3 reads CASSILGLEFREQFF. Written as DNA, the CDR3 is TGTGCCAGTAGTATTCTGGGACTAGAGTTTCGTGAGCAGTTCTTC.